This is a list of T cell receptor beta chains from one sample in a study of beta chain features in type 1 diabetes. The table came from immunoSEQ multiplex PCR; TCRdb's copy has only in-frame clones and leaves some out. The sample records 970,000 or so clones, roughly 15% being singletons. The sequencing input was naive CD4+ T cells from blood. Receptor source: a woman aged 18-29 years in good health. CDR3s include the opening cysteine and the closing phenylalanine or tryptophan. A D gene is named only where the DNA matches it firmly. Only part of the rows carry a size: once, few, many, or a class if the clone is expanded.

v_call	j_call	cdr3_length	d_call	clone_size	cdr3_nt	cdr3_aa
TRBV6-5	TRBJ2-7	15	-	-	TGTGCCAGCAGTTACTCCGGGGCTTCGCCCTACGAGCAGTACTTC	CASSYSGASPYEQYF
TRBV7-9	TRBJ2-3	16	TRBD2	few	TGTGCCAGCAGCTTAGAACTAGCGGTTTTCACAGATACGCAGTATTTT	CASSLELAVFTDTQYF
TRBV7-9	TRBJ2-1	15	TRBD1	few	TGTGCCAGCAGCCCCCAGGGGGACAGGGCCAATGAGCAGTTCTTC	CASSPQGDRANEQFF
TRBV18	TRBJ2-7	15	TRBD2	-	TGTGCCAGCTCACGAGCAGAATCTAGCGGGAGGGCCAAGTACTTC	CASSRAESSGRAKYF
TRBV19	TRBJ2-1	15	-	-	TGTGCCAGTAGTCCCTTTAGCGCAGACTACAATGAGCAGTTCTTC	CASSPFSADYNEQFF
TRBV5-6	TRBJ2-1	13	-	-	TGTGCCAGCAGCCGGGGTCCGGGGGATGAGCAGTTCTTC	CASSRGPGDEQFF
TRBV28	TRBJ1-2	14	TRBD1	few	TGTGCCAGCAGTTTACGGACAGGGAACTATGGCTACACCTTC	CASSLRTGNYGYTF
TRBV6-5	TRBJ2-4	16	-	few	TGTGCCAGCAGTTACTCGAGAGACTTAGCCAAAAACATTCAGTACTTC	CASSYSRDLAKNIQYF
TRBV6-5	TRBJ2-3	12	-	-	TGTGCCAGCAGTTTCCCCGGGGATACGCAGTATTTT	CASSFPGDTQYF
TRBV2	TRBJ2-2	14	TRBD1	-	TGTGCCAGCACCGTGACAGGGGGAACCGGGGAGCTGTTTTTT	CASTVTGGTGELFF
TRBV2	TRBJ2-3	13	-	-	TGTGCCAGCAGTGAGAGGGAAAGGGATACGCAGTATTTT	CASSERERDTQYF
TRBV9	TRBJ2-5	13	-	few	TGTGCCAGCAGCGCCGACCCGAGGGAGACCCAGTACTTC	CASSADPRETQYF
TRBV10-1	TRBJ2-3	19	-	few	TGCGCCAGCAGTGAGTCGAGGTTCTCGGGAGACGGATTGACAGATACGCAGTATTTT	CASSESRFSGDGLTDTQYF
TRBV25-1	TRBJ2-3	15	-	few	TGTGCCAGCACCCAGGCAGGCGTCGGGGCAGATACGCAGTATTTT	CASTQAGVGADTQYF
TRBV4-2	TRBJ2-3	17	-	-	TGTGCCAGCAGCCAAGAGAAGAGGACTTATAGCACAGATACGCAGTATTTT	CASSQEKRTYSTDTQYF
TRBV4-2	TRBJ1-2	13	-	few	TGTGCCAGCAGCCAGGGGGGGATTCTTGGCTACACCTTC	CASSQGGILGYTF
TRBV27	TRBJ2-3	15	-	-	TGTGCCAGCAGTTTGGGTGTTACTAGCACAGATACGCAGTATTTT	CASSLGVTSTDTQYF
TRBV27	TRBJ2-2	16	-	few	TGTGCCAGCAGTTTATGGGGCAGGGGTAACACCGGGGAGCTGTTTTTT	CASSLWGRGNTGELFF
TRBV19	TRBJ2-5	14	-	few	TGTGCCAGTAGTCCCCCACTTCAAATGGAGACCCAGTACTTC	CASSPPLQMETQYF
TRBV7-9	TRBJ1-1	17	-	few	TGTGCCAGCAGCGCCAGGGGAGGGGTAAGGCGGAACACTGAAGCTTTCTTT	CASSARGGVRRNTEAFF
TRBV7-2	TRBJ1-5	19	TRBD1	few	TGTGCCAGCAGTCAATCCCGGACAGGAGGGGGTTATAGCAATCAGCCCCAGCATTTT	CASSQSRTGGGYSNQPQHF
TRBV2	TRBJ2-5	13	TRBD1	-	TGTGCCAGCGGGGGACAGTCACAAGAGACCCAGTACTTC	CASGGQSQETQYF
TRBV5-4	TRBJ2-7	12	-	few	TGTGCCAGCGGGATTGGGGCCTACGAGCAGTACTTC	CASGIGAYEQYF
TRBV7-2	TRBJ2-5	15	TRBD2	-	TGTGCCAGCAGCTTAGTAGCGGGAGTAAGTGAGACCCAGTACTTC	CASSLVAGVSETQYF
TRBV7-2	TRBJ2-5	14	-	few	TGTGCCAGCAGTAGGTGGATAATCTCCGAGACCCAGTACTTC	CASSRWIISETQYF
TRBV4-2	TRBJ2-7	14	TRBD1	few	TGTGCCAGCAGCCAATCCGGGACAGAGTACGAGCAGTACTTC	CASSQSGTEYEQYF
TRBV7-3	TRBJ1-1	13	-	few	TGTGCCAGCAGCTTAGATCGTAACACTGAAGCTTTCTTT	CASSLDRNTEAFF
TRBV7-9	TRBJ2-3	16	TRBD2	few	TGTGCCAGCAGCTTGACTAGCGGGAGTAAAGGGGATACGCAGTATTTT	CASSLTSGSKGDTQYF
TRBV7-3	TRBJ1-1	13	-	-	TGTGCCAGCAGCTTAGGGACGAACACTGAAGCTTTCTTT	CASSLGTNTEAFF
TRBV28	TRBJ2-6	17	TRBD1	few	TGTGCCAGCAGTTATTCACAGGGGGCGCTAGGGGCCAACGTCCTGACTTTC	CASSYSQGALGANVLTF
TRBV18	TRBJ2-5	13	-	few	TGTGCCAGCTCATTGGGCAATCAAGAGACCCAGTACTTC	CASSLGNQETQYF
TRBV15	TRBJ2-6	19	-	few	TGTGCCACCAGCAGGGGCCAACCGGGACTCTACTCTGGGGCCAACGTCCTGACTTTC	CATSRGQPGLYSGANVLTF
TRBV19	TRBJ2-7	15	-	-	TGTGCCAGTAGCCTAGTGGGGACGAGCTCCTACGAGCAGTACTTC	CASSLVGTSSYEQYF
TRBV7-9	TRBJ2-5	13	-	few	TGTGCCAGCAGCCCGGTCCGTGGGCCATCCCAGTACTTC	CASSPVRGPSQYF
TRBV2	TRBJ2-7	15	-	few	TGTGCCAGCAGTCAAACTAGGGGACTCCTGGACGAGCAGTACTTC	CASSQTRGLLDEQYF
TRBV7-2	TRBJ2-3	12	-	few	TGTGCCAGCAGCTTATTTGTGGATACGCAGTATTTT	CASSLFVDTQYF
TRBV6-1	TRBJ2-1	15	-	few	TGTGCCAGCAGTGAATTTCCCGGACCATACAATGAGCAGTTCTTC	CASSEFPGPYNEQFF
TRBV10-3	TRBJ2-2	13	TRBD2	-	TGTGCCATCGTCGGCGGGGGGACCGGGGAGCTGTTTTTT	CAIVGGGTGELFF
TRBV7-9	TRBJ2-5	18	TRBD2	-	TGTGCCAGCAGCTTAGGGTCCCTTGCGGGGGGCAAGGTCGAGACCCAGTACTTC	CASSLGSLAGGKVETQYF
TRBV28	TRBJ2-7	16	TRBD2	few	TGTGCCAGCAGCCACGCAACTAGCGGGAGGACCTACGAGCAGTACTTC	CASSHATSGRTYEQYF
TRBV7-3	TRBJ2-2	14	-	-	TGTGCCAGCAGCTTAATTCGTAACACCGGGGAGCTGTTTTTT	CASSLIRNTGELFF
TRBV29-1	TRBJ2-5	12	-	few	TGCAGCACGATGCAGGGACAAGAGACCCAGTACTTC	CSTMQGQETQYF